The 26 T cell receptor beta chains presented below share a single source sample, sequenced in a study of cytomegalovirus exposure and HLA in healthy donors. The PCR was carried out with 60 Vbeta primers and 13 Jbeta primers. Some clones are missing from TCRdb's copy, which holds only in-frame ones; the method was immunoSEQ multiplex PCR. The listing contains about 160,000 clones. Input material: PBMCs. These receptor sequences come from a woman in her sixties or seventies in good health and CMV-seronegative.

The V and J genes are TRBV6-4 and TRBJ2-1; 9 nucleotides match TRBD2. V shed 5 bases, J shed 2 bases, and the junction held 13 bases outside the gene matches. The CDR3 has 18 amino acids. Germline CDR1 is MRHNA and CDR2 is SNTAGT. In nucleotides, the CDR3 is TGTGCCAGCAGTCCATTCCGCCAAGCGGGGGGAACCTACAATGAGCAGTTCTTC. It translates to CASSPFRQAGGTYNEQFF.

The chain carries TRBV14 and TRBJ2-5; 7 bases agree with TRBD2. There are 15 residues in the CDR3. Germline V gives CDR1 SGHDN, CDR2 FVKESK. V lost 0 bases to trimming and J lost 5 bases; unmatched junction nucleotides: 6. The CDR3 DNA reads TGTGCCAGCAGCCAAGATTTGGCGGGAGTGGAGACCCAGTACTTC. Amino acids: CASSQDLAGVETQYF.

The rearrangement links TRBV7-8 to TRBJ1-1, with TRBD1 identical over 10 bases. The V and J ends lost 0 bases and 1 base, in that order; junction bases with no gene match: 5. Germline lookup yields CDR1 SGHVS and CDR2 FQNEAQ. This CDR3 spans 17 amino acids. DNA for the CDR3: TGTGCCAGCAGCTTAGCTAGGACAGGGGGTTGGAACACTGAAGCTTTCTTT. Translation: CASSLARTGGWNTEAFF.

The CDR3 DNA reads as TGCGCCAGCAGCTACGAGAGAGAGCAGTTCTTC. Protein product: CASSYEREQFF. The gene calls are TRBV5-1 and TRBJ2-1; D gene uncertain. Trimming removed 3 bases at V and 10 bases at J, with 8 bases between. The CDR3 sequence is 11 residues long. CDR1 and CDR2 (germline): SGHRS, YFSETQ.

The V gene is TRBV12-5, the J gene TRBJ1-5; D is possibly TRBD1 (5 bases). This CDR3 has 13 amino acids. Between the trimmed V and J ends, which lost 9 bases and 0 bases, there was a span of 9 bases. The germline CDR1 and CDR2 sequences are LGHNT and FRNRAP. This chain's CDR3 is CASGQNSNQPQHF. CDR3 DNA: TGTGCTAGCGGACAAAATAGCAATCAGCCCCAGCATTTT.

The gene calls are TRBV5-6 and TRBJ1-2; TRBD1 matches at 7 bases. CDR1 SGHDT and CDR2 YYEEEE come from the germline V gene. The CDR3 contains 17 residues. Trimming took 4 bases from V and 0 from J; bases not matched to a gene: 12. The CDR3 loop reads CASSLNYGTATNYGYTF. The CDR3 nucleotides read TGTGCCAGCAGCCTAAACTACGGGACAGCTACTAACTATGGCTACACCTTC.

V usage is TRBV7-6 and J usage is TRBJ1-1, with D possibly TRBD1 on 5 matching bases. V was pared by 1 base and J by 4 bases, with 13 bases between. From germline, CDR1 is SGHVS and CDR2 FNYEAQ. The CDR3 has 15 residues. The CDR3 DNA follows: TGTGCCAGCAGCTTAGTTAGGGGAGGGAGCACTGAAGCTTTCTTT. This gives the protein CASSLVRGGSTEAFF.

The chain combines TRBV5-4 with TRBJ2-7, with 7 bases matching TRBD1. The CDR3 totals 15 residues. The ends lost 4 bases at V and 5 bases at J; junction bases unmatched: 12. Germline V gives CDR1 SGHNT, CDR2 YYREEE (reference sequence). The CDR3 DNA sequence: TGTGCCAGCAGCCAACCGGGACAGAGACGGGACGAGCAGTACTTC. Its translation is CASSQPGQRRDEQYF.

V usage is TRBV2 and J usage is TRBJ2-1; TRBD2 aligns across 13 bases. V lost 6 bases and J lost 8; bases outside the gene matches: 7. CDR3 length: 15 amino acids. Germline CDR1 SNHLY, CDR2 FYNNEI. CDR3 residues: CASSTTSGRLYEQFF. For the CDR3, the DNA is TGTGCCAGCAGCACGACTAGCGGGAGGCTCTATGAGCAGTTCTTC.

The rearrangement uses TRBV5-4 and TRBJ1-1; no clear D gene. This CDR3 is 14 amino acids long. The V end lost 3 bases, the J end lost 5 bases, and 14 bases lay between the germline ends. Germline-derived CDR1 and CDR2 are SGHNT and YYREEE (reference sequence). CDR3 protein: CASSSRLSGTEAFF. The DNA for the CDR3 is TGTGCCAGCAGCTCCAGACTGAGCGGGACTGAAGCTTTCTTT.

The chain has TRBV19 and TRBJ1-1, with 8 bases lining up with TRBD1. With V trimmed by 8 bases and J by 4 bases, 6 bases remained unmatched. Germline V lookup: CDR1 LNHDA, CDR2 SQIVND (reference sequence). The CDR3 totals 13 residues. CDR3 loop: CASRFTGGTEAFF. Written as DNA, the CDR3 is TGTGCCAGTCGATTTACAGGGGGCACTGAAGCTTTCTTT.

The chain has TRBV6-4 and TRBJ1-6; 11 bases align to TRBD1. V shed 5 bases, J shed 8 bases, and the junction held 2 bases outside the gene matches. The CDR3 extends over 14 amino acids. Germline CDR1 and CDR2: MRHNA and SNTAGT. CDR3 DNA: TGTGCCAGCAGTCGGGGACAGGGGGATTCACCCCTCCACTTT. This translates into CASSRGQGDSPLHF.

The chain couples TRBV7-9 to TRBJ2-1; TRBD1 aligns across 9 bases. This CDR3 is 18 amino acids long. Per the germline V gene, CDR1 is SEHNR and CDR2 is FQNEAQ (reference sequence). The junction had 12 bases not matched to a gene; V was cut back by 3 bases and J by 3 bases. This CDR3 reads CASSFRTGVKKDYNEQFF. The CDR3 region has the DNA TGTGCCAGCAGCTTTAGGACAGGGGTTAAGAAGGACTACAATGAGCAGTTCTTC.

The chain joins TRBV7-6 to TRBJ2-7; the D is unclear. V lost 2 bases and J lost 2, with 13 bases in between. The CDR3 covers 15 residues. Germline loops: CDR1 SGHVS, CDR2 FNYEAQ. DNA of the CDR3: TGTGCCAGCAGCTTAAACTCTAAACCAACCTACGAGCAGTACTTC. Protein product: CASSLNSKPTYEQYF.

The V call is TRBV5-1, the J call TRBJ2-4; 11 nucleotides line up with TRBD2. The length of the CDR3 is 17 residues. The germline V gene has CDR1 SGHRS and CDR2 YFSETQ. V lost 2 bases and J lost 8; bases outside the gene matches: 12. CDR3 region: CASSFTGTSGWRDIQYF. For the CDR3, the DNA is TGCGCCAGCAGCTTTACCGGGACTAGCGGATGGCGGGACATTCAGTACTTC.

The rearrangement uses TRBV29-1 and TRBJ1-1, with 10 bases aligning to TRBD1. V gave up 7 bases and J gave up 1 base; unmatched junction bases: 3. The CDR3 has 13 amino acids. Germline CDR1 and CDR2: SQVTM and ANQGSEA. This chain's CDR3 is CSARTGGNTEAFF. In DNA, the CDR3 is TGCAGCGCTCGGACAGGGGGGAACACTGAAGCTTTCTTT. Variable domain in full (rest from reference TRBV29-1 and TRBJ1-1): SAVISQKPSRDICQRGTSLTIQCQVDSQVTMMFWYRQQPGQSLTLIATANQGSEATYESGFVIDKFPISRPNLTFSTLTVSNMSPEDSSIYLCSARTGGNTEAFFGQGTRLTVV.

V and J are TRBV5-6 and TRBJ2-5; 10 bases agree with TRBD2. Germline V gene lookup returns CDR1 SGHDT and CDR2 YYEEEE. V shed 4 bases, J shed 3 bases, and the junction held 6 bases outside the gene matches. This CDR3 is 15 amino acids long. This CDR3 is CASSGRTSGEETQYF. Here the CDR3 DNA reads TGTGCCAGCAGCGGCAGAACTAGCGGGGAAGAGACCCAGTACTTC.

The chain joins TRBV5-1 to TRBJ2-7; TRBD1 is a possible D gene (5 bases). V gave up 3 bases and J gave up 3 bases, with 13 bases separating them. Germline V CDR1 and CDR2: SGHRS, YFSETQ. CDR3 length: 14 amino acids. The CDR3 DNA is TGCGCCAGCAGCTCAAGGGGCGCCTACTACGAGCAGTACTTC. It yields the protein CASSSRGAYYEQYF.

This chain links TRBV7-2 with TRBJ1-4; weak D call: TRBD1 (5 bases). The CDR3 loop spans 16 amino acids. Germline V gene data show CDR1 as SGHTA and CDR2 as FQGNSA. V lost 5 bases to trimming and J lost 8 bases, with 21 bases between them. The CDR3 DNA is TGTGCCAGCAGCAGGGGCGAGTCGGGTTTCCCCGAAAAACTGTTTTTT. Amino acids: CASSRGESGFPEKLFF.

The chain recombines TRBV7-3 with TRBJ1-1; no reliable D call. Germline CDR1 SGHTA, CDR2 FQGTGA. Trimming removed 5 bases at V and 4 bases at J, with 11 bases between. CDR3 length: 13 residues. CDR3 nucleotide sequence: TGTGCCAGCAGCCCAGGAGGGTTCACTGAAGCTTTCTTT. It yields the protein CASSPGGFTEAFF.

V and J are TRBV5-1 and TRBJ2-5, with TRBD1 matching over 11 bases. The CDR3 runs 16 residues. Germline assignment: CDR1 SGHRS and CDR2 YFSETQ. The V segment lost 4 bases and the J segment 4 bases; nucleotides outside the gene matches: 9. CDR3: CASSPSPDRGRETQYF. The DNA for the CDR3 is TGCGCCAGCAGCCCAAGTCCGGACAGGGGGCGAGAGACCCAGTACTTC. Filled out from reference TRBV5-1 and TRBJ2-5, the complete variable domain reads KAGVTQTPRYLIKTRGQQVTLSCSPISGHRSVSWYQQTPGQGLQFLFEYFSETQRNKGNFPGRFSGRQFSNSRSEMNVSTLELGDSALYLCASSPSPDRGRETQYFGPGTRLLVL.

The gene calls are TRBV25-1 and TRBJ2-5, with 7 positions matching TRBD2. The CDR3 loop spans 16 amino acids. Germline-derived CDR1 and CDR2 are MGHDK and SYGVNS. The trim removed 4 bases at V and 5 bases at J, leaving 13 bases unmatched. This chain's CDR3 is CASSGAGGGGGETQYF. The CDR3 DNA reads TGTGCCAGCAGTGGGGCGGGCGGGGGAGGTGGGGAGACCCAGTACTTC.

V gene TRBV6-1 combines with J gene TRBJ2-5; D possibly corresponds to TRBD1 (6 bases). With 2 bases removed from V and 2 bases from J, the gap between germline ends came to 12 bases. Germline CDR1 is MNHNS and CDR2 is SASEGT. The CDR3 loop spans 15 amino acids. Here the CDR3 DNA reads TGTGCCAGCAGTGAACTACAGGGCTGGCAAGAGACCCAGTACTTC. This gives the protein CASSELQGWQETQYF.

The DNA of the CDR3 is TGTGCCTGGAGTGATGACTACGAGCAGTACTTC. As protein: CAWSDDYEQYF. V gene TRBV30 combines with J gene TRBJ2-5, with D uncertain. The better agreement between TRBJ2-7 and the DNA end casts doubt on the J call. Germline V CDR1 and CDR2: GTSNPN, SVGIG (reference sequence). The CDR3 sequence is 11 residues long.

CDR3 DNA sequence: TGTGCCAGTAGTTCCCGCCCGGGACAGGGGTCCTACGAGCAGTACTTC. It translates to CASSSRPGQGSYEQYF. This chain links TRBV19 with TRBJ2-7; 10 bases fit TRBD1. The CDR3 sequence is 16 residues long. Trimming took 5 bases from V and 1 from J; bases not matched to a gene: 8. Germline-derived CDR1 and CDR2 are LNHDA and SQIVND (reference sequence).

The genes are TRBV5-1 and TRBJ2-1, with 10 positions matching TRBD1. Germline CDR1 reads SGHRS; CDR2 reads YFSETQ. The CDR3 is 14 residues long. The V segment lost 4 bases and the J segment 8 bases; nucleotides outside the gene matches: 6. CDR3 sequence reads: CASSARDRGHEQFF. The CDR3 DNA reads as TGCGCCAGCAGCGCCCGGGACAGGGGCCATGAGCAGTTCTTC.